The 8 T cell receptor beta chains below all came from one sample that was sequenced in a study of blood T cells in healthy people across ages (dated by TCRdb to the mid-2010s). The library was made by 5' RACE. Instrument used: Illumina HiSeq 2500. A second about 7 to 12 cycle PCR used a sample-barcoded 5' primer and a J-beta primer mix. Using fastp at Q25 and MiXCR, TCRdb reprocessed the public reads and kept productive beta chains. Here each entry gathers all rows of one CDR3 protein and keeps the most common genes and DNA. The sample profile shows around 1,100,000 distinct CDR3 sequences; about two fifths of them were found once. Roughly 13% of the sample is taken by the ten largest. Sequencing input: blood. These receptors came from a man aged 18 to 29 in good health.

The rearrangement uses TRBV5-1 and TRBJ1-2; tentative D call: TRBD1 (5 bases). Looked up from germline, CDR1 is SGHRS and CDR2 is YFSETQ. Trimming stripped 4 bases from V and 2 bases from J, with 12 bases between. The CDR3 consists of 14 residues. CDR3 residues: CASSAPGRNYGYTF. The CDR3 nucleotides read TGCGCCAGCAGCGCGCCGGGACGAAACTATGGCTACACCTTC.

The chain links TRBV12-3 or TRBV12-4 to TRBJ2-1; D could derive from TRBD1 or TRBD2 (7 bases each). The V and J ends lost 8 bases and 0 bases respectively, with 17 bases between them. The CDR3 contains 16 residues. The CDR3 DNA reads TGTGCCAGCTCATCAGGGGGGGGGGCCTCCTACAATGAGCAGTTCTTC. It yields the protein CASSSGGGASYNEQFF.

A single count supports this clonotype. V usage is TRBV6-5 and J usage is TRBJ1-6, with 8 bases aligning to TRBD1. From germline, CDR1 is MNHEY and CDR2 SVGAGI. The V segment lost 2 bases and the J segment 2 bases; nucleotides outside the gene matches: 2. The CDR3 contains 16 residues. The CDR3 here is CASSYGRGPYNSPLHF. The CDR3 coding sequence is TGTGCCAGCAGTTACGGCAGGGGGCCCTATAATTCACCCCTCCACTTT.

This clonotype has a handful of counts. The chain couples TRBV6-2 or TRBV6-3 to TRBJ2-5, with D perhaps matching TRBD2 (5 bases). This CDR3 contains 14 residues. Trimming took 6 bases from V and 2 from J, leaving 13 bases between them. CDR1 and CDR2 (germline): MNHEY, SVGEGT. CDR3 DNA: TGTGCCAGCAGGGAGGACTCCCGGCAAGAGACCCAGTACTTC. As protein: CASREDSRQETQYF.

This clonotype was detected a few times. The chain combines TRBV12-3 or TRBV12-4 with TRBJ1-2; perhaps TRBD1 as D (6 bases). Trimming pared 8 bases from V and 2 bases from J, leaving 27 bases between. The CDR3 has 18 amino acids. The CDR3 loop is CASLEIRPGVRGNYGYTF. DNA of the CDR3: TGTGCCAGCCTTGAGATTCGACCGGGAGTCAGGGGCAACTATGGCTACACCTTC.

V usage is TRBV12-3 or TRBV12-4 and J usage is TRBJ1-4; D unresolved. CDR3 length: 15 amino acids. Deletions cut 5 bases from V and 5 bases from J, with 15 bases between. Here the CDR3 DNA reads TGTGCCAGCAGTCTCGGGCCAGGCTGGAATGAAAAACTGTTTTTT. It specifies CASSLGPGWNEKLFF.

This chain uses TRBV18 with TRBJ1-6; D is unresolved. Germline V lookup: CDR1 KGHSH, CDR2 LQKENI. This CDR3 spans 15 amino acids. Trimming removed 6 bases at V and 7 bases at J, with 16 bases between. CDR3 DNA sequence: TGTGCCAGCTCGTCCGGAGGTCTTTCGAATTCACCCCTCCACTTT. Amino acids: CASSSGGLSNSPLHF.

The chain couples TRBV7-2 to TRBJ2-1; unclear D gene. Per the germline V gene, CDR1 is SGHTA and CDR2 is FQGNSA. The CDR3 has 13 residues. V dropped 6 bases and J dropped 0 bases, with 6 bases sitting between them. CDR3 sequence (DNA): TGTACCAGCAGATACAACTCCTACAATGAGCAGTTCTTC. Translated, it gives CTSRYNSYNEQFF.